Shown below are 28 T cell receptor beta chains from a single sample sequenced in a study of T cell responses to AZD1222 COVID-19 vaccine. TCRdb keeps only in-frame clones here, not all; method: immunoSEQ multiplex PCR. Recorded for this sample: about 140,000 clones. The sequenced material came from peripheral blood. These receptors were collected from an adult in good health.

As DNA, the CDR3 is TGTGCCAGTCGATCAGGGAATCCGCTGTTTTTT. Its translation is CASRSGNPLFF. The rearrangement links TRBV2 to TRBJ2-2, with TRBD1 as a possible D gene (5 bases). The germline V gene encodes CDR1 SNHLY and CDR2 FYNNEI. The CDR3 contains 11 residues. The V and J ends lost 9 bases and 13 bases respectively, with 15 bases between them.

This chain connects TRBV6-1 to TRBJ1-3; D unclear. Germline lookup yields CDR1 MNHNS and CDR2 SASEGT. The ends were cut back, 0 bases at V and 11 bases at J, with 11 bases in the middle. The CDR3 is made up of 13 amino acids. The DNA of the CDR3 is TGTGCCAGCAGTGAAGCCTGGGGATTCTCCATATATTTT. As protein: CASSEAWGFSIYF.

This chain joins TRBV18 and TRBJ1-4; maybe TRBD1 (5 bases). This CDR3 contains 14 residues. Germline V gene lookup returns CDR1 KGHSH and CDR2 LQKENI. Trimming cost V 3 bases and J 8 bases, with 13 bases left between them. The CDR3 DNA follows: TGTGCCAGCTCACCGGGGAGGGGTGTGGAAAAACTGTTTTTT. It yields the protein CASSPGRGVEKLFF.

The CDR3 region has the DNA TGTGCCAGCAGGAGACAGGGGGCAGATACGCAGTATTTT. Amino acid sequence: CASRRQGADTQYF. The rearrangement uses TRBV25-1 and TRBJ2-3; TRBD1 aligns across 9 bases. The CDR3 covers 13 residues. Germline lookup yields CDR1 MGHDK and CDR2 SYGVNS. V was pared by 6 bases and J by 4 bases, with 2 bases of the junction left unmatched.

The V gene is TRBV19, the J gene TRBJ2-7; D is perhaps TRBD1 (5 bases). The CDR3 length is 14 residues. V was shortened by 5 bases and J by 5 bases, with 16 bases between the two germline ends. The germline CDR1 and CDR2 sequences are LNHDA and SQIVND (reference sequence). The CDR3 nucleotides are TGTGCCAGTAGTCCACAGGTCGGTCTCCACGAGCAGTACTTC. The encoded protein is CASSPQVGLHEQYF.

As for this clone: The sample has other DNA sequences that encode this CDR3 too. The V and J genes are TRBV18 and TRBJ2-3, with 9 bases aligning to TRBD1. In germline, CDR1 is KGHSH, CDR2 LQKENI. The CDR3 has 15 amino acids. V lost 0 bases and J lost 5; bases outside the gene matches: 3. CDR3 DNA: TGTGCCAGCTCACCACCGGGACAGGGAAAAGATACGCAGTATTTT. This sequence encodes CASSPPGQGKDTQYF.

The J gene is TRBJ2-5, the V gene TRBV20-1; 8 nucleotides match TRBD2. The CDR3 length is 15 residues. Germline-derived CDR1 and CDR2 are DFQATT and SNEGSKA (reference sequence). The trim removed 3 bases at V and 5 bases at J, leaving 11 bases unmatched. CDR3 amino acids: CSASRSGAPAETQYF. The CDR3, as DNA: TGCAGTGCTAGTCGTAGCGGGGCCCCCGCGGAGACCCAGTACTTC.

The chain uses TRBV2 and TRBJ1-5; TRBD1 is a possible D gene (6 bases). Trimming cost V 2 bases and J 4 bases, with 15 bases left between them. CDR1 is SNHLY and CDR2 is FYNNEI in the germline V gene. This CDR3 comprises 16 residues. The CDR3 is CASSERGRGWNQPQHF. CDR3 in DNA: TGTGCCAGCAGTGAACGCGGCAGGGGCTGGAATCAGCCCCAGCATTTT.

The chain has TRBV28 and TRBJ1-2; 11 nucleotides agree with TRBD1. The junction had 7 bases not matched to a gene; V was cut back by 6 bases and J by 4 bases. Per germline, CDR1 MDHEN and CDR2 SYDVKM. CDR3 length equals 15 residues. The CDR3 bases are TGTGCCAGCAGCCCCCACGGGACAGGGGGCTATGGCTACACCTTC. It specifies CASSPHGTGGYGYTF.

J is TRBJ1-2 and V is TRBV11-2; TRBD1 matches at 12 bases. V was pared by 0 bases and J by 11 bases, with 7 bases of the junction left unmatched. Germline lookup yields CDR1 SGHAT and CDR2 FQNNGV. CDR3 size: 15 residues. CDR3 sequence (DNA): TGTGCCAGCAGCTTAGATCATGGGACAGGGGGCATTTACACCTTC. It translates to CASSLDHGTGGIYTF.

The genes are TRBV19 and TRBJ1-2; TRBD1 is a possible D gene (5 bases). Trimming pared 6 bases from V and 2 bases from J, leaving 16 bases between. The length of the CDR3 is 15 residues. Germline CDR1 LNHDA, CDR2 SQIVND (reference sequence). CDR3 in amino acids: CASSRQRTSNYGYTF. CDR3 DNA sequence: TGTGCCAGTAGCCGACAGAGAACAAGCAACTATGGCTACACCTTC.

The V and J genes are TRBV2 and TRBJ1-1; D is uncertain. In germline, CDR1 is SNHLY, CDR2 FYNNEI. With 7 bases removed from V and 1 base from J, the gap between germline ends came to 10 bases. The CDR3 consists of 13 residues. The CDR3 coding sequence is TGTGCCAGCATCGTCAGAAAGAACACTGAAGCTTTCTTT. Protein sequence: CASIVRKNTEAFF. The whole variable domain, filled in from reference TRBV2 and TRBJ1-1, reads EPEVTQTPSHQVTQMGQEVILRCVPISNHLYFYWYRQILGQKVEFLVSFYNNEISEKSEIFDDQFSVERPDGSNFTLKIRSTKLEDSAMYFCASIVRKNTEAFFGQGTRLTVV.

V and J are TRBV9 and TRBJ2-2; D is tentatively TRBD1 or TRBD2 (6 bases each). Trimming removed 4 bases at V and 3 bases at J, with 13 bases between. The CDR3 has 15 residues. Germline assignment: CDR1 SGDLS and CDR2 YYNGEE. This chain's CDR3 is CASSPGALDTGELFF. The CDR3 DNA reads as TGTGCCAGCAGCCCGGGGGCACTAGACACCGGGGAGCTGTTTTTT.

The genes are TRBV7-2 and TRBJ2-1, with TRBD2 matching over 11 bases. Germline loops: CDR1 SGHTA, CDR2 FQGNSA. The CDR3 sequence is 18 residues long. Trimming took 0 bases from V and 8 from J; bases not matched to a gene: 12. Written as DNA, the CDR3 is TGTGCCAGCAGCTTAGCAAGGGTAGCGGGGGGGACGGGCGATGAGCAGTTCTTC. Its translation: CASSLARVAGGTGDEQFF.

The rearrangement links TRBV7-9 to TRBJ1-4; no clear D gene. Deletions cut 1 base from V and 8 bases from J, with 11 bases between. CDR3 length equals 14 residues. From germline, CDR1 is SEHNR and CDR2 FQNEAQ (reference sequence). This CDR3 is CASSLGGLGEKLFF. CDR3 nucleotide sequence: TGTGCCAGCAGCTTAGGAGGACTTGGGGAAAAACTGTTTTTT.

The gene calls are TRBV18 and TRBJ1-6, with D perhaps matching TRBD1 (5 bases). Germline V lookup: CDR1 KGHSH, CDR2 LQKENI. The length of the CDR3 is 15 residues. Trimming pared 3 bases from V and 11 bases from J, leaving 17 bases between. CDR3: CASSPLGANYPPLHF. In nucleotides, the CDR3 is TGTGCCAGCTCACCTCTCGGGGCTAACTATCCACCCCTCCACTTT.

This CDR3 reads CASSYGGSTEAFF. In DNA, the CDR3 is TGTGCCAGCAGTTACGGGGGGAGCACTGAAGCTTTCTTT. The gene calls are TRBV6-5 and TRBJ1-1; D may be TRBD1 (5 bases). The CDR3 totals 13 residues. CDR1 and CDR2 (germline): MNHEY, SVGAGI. V lost 2 bases and J 4 bases, leaving 8 bases between the germline ends.

J is TRBJ1-2 and V is TRBV18; the D is unclear. The V end lost 0 bases, the J end lost 7 bases, and 12 bases lay between the germline ends. The CDR3 is 14 amino acids. The V gene's germline CDR1 is KGHSH and CDR2 LQKENI. The CDR3 sequence is CASSPPGGFGGYTF. The CDR3 DNA sequence: TGTGCCAGCTCACCACCGGGCGGCTTCGGTGGCTACACCTTC.

The rearrangement uses TRBV27 and TRBJ2-1; D gene unclear. Trimming took 6 bases from V and 4 from J, leaving 7 bases between them. The CDR3 runs 12 residues. Germline V gene lookup returns CDR1 MNHEY and CDR2 SMNVEV (reference sequence). The CDR3 DNA reads TGTGCCAGCAGCTCGGATTACAATGAGCAGTTCTTC. Translation gives CASSSDYNEQFF.

This chain links TRBV3-1 (or the pseudogene TRBV3-2) with TRBJ2-7; TRBD1 might be the D (6 bases). CDR3 length equals 14 residues. Germline CDR1 is LGHDT and CDR2 is YNNKEL (reference sequence). The V gene lost 6 bases and the J gene lost 2 bases, with 14 bases spanning the gap. CDR3 coding DNA: TGTGCCAGCAGTTTTGCAGGGGTACCCTACGAGCAGTACTTC. It yields the protein CASSFAGVPYEQYF.

V is TRBV7-2 and J is TRBJ1-6; possibly TRBD1 for D (5 bases). The CDR3 extends over 14 amino acids. CDR1 is SGHTA and CDR2 is FQGNSA in the germline V gene. The V gene lost 5 bases and the J gene lost 7 bases, with 12 bases spanning the gap. The CDR3 loop reads CASSHPRGNSPLHF. The DNA for the CDR3 is TGTGCCAGCAGCCACCCGCGGGGGAATTCACCCCTCCACTTT.

This CDR3 is CASSLVGGTEAFF. In DNA form, the CDR3 reads TGTGCCAGCAGTTTAGTTGGGGGCACTGAAGCTTTCTTT. The rearrangement uses TRBV12-3 or TRBV12-4 and TRBJ1-1, with D possibly being TRBD1 (5 bases). The V gene lost 1 base and the J gene lost 4 bases, with 7 bases spanning the gap. The CDR3 loop spans 13 amino acids.

The chain links TRBV30 to TRBJ2-7, with D possibly called TRBD1 or TRBD2 (6 bases each). CDR1 and CDR2 from the germline V gene are GTSNPN and SVGIG (reference sequence). Trimming cost V 5 bases and J 5 bases, with 19 bases left between them. The CDR3 sequence is 14 residues long. Here the CDR3 reads CAWAARGRPHEQYF. CDR3 in DNA: TGTGCCTGGGCTGCCCGGGGGCGCCCCCACGAGCAGTACTTC.

The chain links TRBV5-1 to TRBJ1-1; 8 bases line up with TRBD1. This CDR3 comprises 15 residues. After removal of 4 bases from V and 1 base from J, the junction contained 6 bases not matched to a gene. Germline CDR1 is SGHRS and CDR2 is YFSETQ. CDR3 sequence reads: CASSSGQGANTEAFF. The CDR3 region has the DNA TGCGCCAGCAGCAGTGGGCAGGGGGCGAACACTGAAGCTTTCTTT.

This rearrangement joins TRBV5-1 to TRBJ2-1; maybe TRBD2 (5 bases). This CDR3 is built from 15 residues. V was cut by 0 bases and J by 7 bases, with 14 bases left in between. Germline V gene data show CDR1 as SGHRS and CDR2 as YFSETQ. The CDR3 DNA is TGCGCCAGCAGCTTGGGACCTGGAGGTAGTAATGAGCAGTTCTTC. Its protein is CASSLGPGGSNEQFF.

The chain recombines TRBV11-2 with TRBJ2-3, with a possible D match to TRBD2 (7 bases). Germline assignment: CDR1 SGHAT and CDR2 FQNNGV. V lost 9 bases, J lost 4 bases, and 23 bases lay in between. This CDR3 has 16 residues. CDR3 bases: TGTGCCAGTCTCTGGCAAGGGGGGGGGCCCCCAGATACGCAGTATTTT. It specifies CASLWQGGGPPDTQYF.

The V gene is TRBV5-1, the J gene TRBJ2-2; D not certain. The CDR3 sequence is 14 residues long. The germline gives CDR1 SGHRS, CDR2 YFSETQ. Trimming stripped 2 bases from V and 6 bases from J, with 11 bases between. In DNA, the CDR3 is TGCGCCAGCAGCTTCCCCGATTTGGCCGGGGAGCTGTTTTTT. It codes for CASSFPDLAGELFF. Drawing the rest from reference TRBV5-1 and TRBJ2-2, the complete variable domain is KAGVTQTPRYLIKTRGQQVTLSCSPISGHRSVSWYQQTPGQGLQFLFEYFSETQRNKGNFPGRFSGRQFSNSRSEMNVSTLELGDSALYLCASSFPDLAGELFFGEGSRLTVL.

The chain carries TRBV9 and TRBJ2-3; 9 positions agree with TRBD1. Germline CDR1 reads SGDLS; CDR2 reads YYNGEE. V gave up 3 bases and J gave up 4 bases; unmatched junction bases: 9. This CDR3 is 16 amino acids long. The CDR3 DNA is TGTGCCAGCAGCGCTGTGACAGGGGGAGAGGCAGATACGCAGTATTTT. It encodes CASSAVTGGEADTQYF.